This T cell receptor (beta chain) was identified during a study of blood T cell repertoires in COVID-19. Clones were sequenced by immunoSEQ multiplex PCR, and TCRdb holds only the in-frame ones, with some missing. The repertoire holds about 350,000 clones, with 87% as singletons. Recruits, aged roughly 18 to 95 years, lived in 25 or so US areas. Researchers sorted participants into cohorts using their self-reported clinical history. Donors in Cohort 3 who had recovered were those with two negative PCRs, healthcare professional clearance, or resolution of their symptoms. V was pared by 3 bases and J by 7 bases, with 6 bases of the junction left unmatched. The V gene's germline CDR1 is KGHSH and CDR2 LQKENI. The CDR3 is 14 residues long.

The sample taken for sequencing was PBMCs or T cells enriched from blood (not recorded which). The genes are TRBV18 and TRBJ2-4; 7 bases align to TRBD1. This TCR came from a woman aged 30 to 39 who had recovered from COVID-19. The CDR3 DNA reads as TGTGCCAGCTCACCCCTCGGGACAGCTAACATTCAGTACTTC. Translating it yields CASSPLGTANIQYF.